This TCR beta chain was documented in a study of blood T cell repertoires in COVID-19. Study as a whole: Sample material is recorded as cDNA or gDNA derived from T cells, B-cell-depleted T cells, or PBMCs.

Seattle-derived patients entered the study during active infection and were followed longitudinally. As processed by the authors: Researchers report that nucleated cell counts were estimated from reference gene primer amplification. Clones were sequenced by immunoSEQ multiplex PCR, and TCRdb holds only the in-frame ones, with some missing. V and J calls and clone size are copied from that table; D and trimming were computed from the DNA. There are roughly 260,000 clones in the sample; roughly 90% occur only once, and approximately 10% lies in the top ten. This receptor was taken from a young woman with COVID-19, enrolled during active disease. Sequenced: peripheral blood.

CDR3 protein: CASSHSQGSSYNEQFF. The CDR3, as DNA: TGTGCCAGCAGCCACTCTCAGGGCAGCTCCTACAATGAGCAGTTCTTC. The rearrangement links TRBV11-2 to TRBJ2-1, with a weak D call TRBD1 (5 bases). Germline-derived CDR1 and CDR2 are SGHAT and FQNNGV. The CDR3 consists of 16 residues. Trimming removed 5 bases at V and 0 bases at J, with 14 bases between.